This T cell receptor (beta chain) was recorded in a study of cytomegalovirus exposure and HLA in healthy donors. Amplification used 60 Vbeta primers and 13 Jbeta primers. Sequencing used immunoSEQ multiplex PCR; TCRdb keeps in-frame clones, though not all of them. The top ten hold roughly 2.3% of the sample, which has around 280,000 clones, about 90% seen once. Trimming at V came to 7 bases and at J to 2 bases, leaving 10 bases not matched to a gene. Germline V gene sequence: CDR1 SQVTM, CDR2 ANQGSEA. The CDR3 loop spans 15 amino acids. The receptor was isolated from a woman aged 18 to 35 in good health and CMV-seronegative. This chain links TRBV29-1 with TRBJ1-4; 7 bases are shared with TRBD1. Sequencing was carried out using PBMCs. Here the CDR3 DNA reads TGCAGCGCTGTTCCTCCGGGACAGACTAATGAAAAACTGTTTTTT. This codes for CSAVPPGQTNEKLFF.